This passage covers 18 T cell receptor beta chains from one sample sequenced in a study of patients and donors after allogeneic stem cell transplantation. MiXCR was run by TCRdb on the RT-PCR reads, yielding one entry per CDR3 protein. In the table there are 400,000 to 500,000 distinct CDR3 sequences, around 15% of which are singletons. Sequenced material: blood, either unsorted or a sorted T cell fraction (not recorded which). Receptors originate from a human donor who was either an allogeneic HSCT recipient or a stem cell or donor lymphocyte infusion donor (not recorded which). It is not recorded whose cells these are; they may come from a transplant donor.

This clonotype was observed a few times. The V call is TRBV14, the J call TRBJ1-3; the D is unclear. The CDR3 totals 17 residues. Germline V gene lookup returns CDR1 SGHDN and CDR2 FVKESK. Trimming cost V 6 bases and J 0 bases, with 18 bases left between them. CDR3 DNA: TGTGCCAGCAGTGACGGGATTGGGTGGTACTCTGGAAACACCATATATTTT. This translates into CASSDGIGWYSGNTIYF.

This chain connects TRBV11-1 to TRBJ1-1, with TRBD1 matching 11 bases. Germline V gene data show CDR1 as SGHAT and CDR2 as FQDESV (reference sequence). V lost 1 base and J lost 3; bases outside the gene matches: 16. This CDR3 comprises 20 residues. CDR3 region: CASSLEGQGEYVDLDTEAFF. CDR3 DNA: TGTGCCAGCAGCTTAGAGGGACAGGGGGAATACGTAGACCTCGACACTGAAGCTTTCTTT.

This clonotype was seen only a few times. This chain connects TRBV19 to TRBJ2-3, with a weak D call TRBD2 (5 bases). The germline V gene encodes CDR1 LNHDA and CDR2 SQIVND (reference sequence). Trimming shortened V by 9 bases and J by 4 bases, and 11 bases separated the two germline ends. The CDR3 contains 12 residues. The CDR3 DNA follows: TGTGCCAGCGGACTGAGTCCAGATACGCAGTATTTT. It codes for CASGLSPDTQYF.

The chain uses TRBV10-3 and TRBJ1-5; TRBD1 matches 9 bases. CDR1 is ENHRY, CDR2 SYGVKD, per germline. Trimming cost V 7 bases and J 4 bases; bases outside gene matches: 5. This CDR3 is built from 14 residues. CDR3 in amino acids: CAIKGDRANQPQHF. For the CDR3, the DNA is TGTGCCATCAAAGGGGACAGGGCTAATCAGCCCCAGCATTTT.

CDR3 residues: CASSFTGVDNSPLHF. The CDR3 DNA is TGTGCCAGTAGTTTCACAGGGGTCGACAATTCACCCCTCCACTTT. The chain combines TRBV19 with TRBJ1-6; the match to TRBD1 covers 7 bases. Germline V gene sequence: CDR1 LNHDA, CDR2 SQIVND (reference sequence). V dropped 5 bases and J dropped 7; count of bases not matched to a gene: 8. The CDR3 has 15 amino acids.

This clonotype was detected a few times. The CDR3 bases are TGTGCCAGCAGCTTTAGGGGTAATAGCAATCAGCCCCAGCATTTT. It is translated as CASSFRGNSNQPQHF. The chain is built from TRBV12-3 or TRBV12-4 and TRBJ1-5; a weak D match, TRBD1 (5 bases). The CDR3 extends over 15 amino acids. The germline V and J ends were trimmed by 6 bases and 0 bases, with 12 bases remaining between them.

The chain recombines TRBV6-6 with TRBJ1-1; D is ambiguous. V was shortened by 5 bases and J by 3 bases, with 10 bases between the two germline ends. This CDR3 is 13 amino acids long. Germline V gene lookup returns CDR1 MNHNY and CDR2 SVGAGI (reference sequence). CDR3: CASSSIIDTEAFF. Here the CDR3 DNA reads TGTGCCAGCAGTAGCATAATCGACACTGAAGCTTTCTTT.

This clonotype was seen a handful of times. The gene calls are TRBV5-1 and TRBJ1-1, with no clear D. The CDR3 length is 15 residues. Germline CDR1 is SGHRS and CDR2 is YFSETQ. V lost 0 bases and J 1 base, leaving 10 bases between the germline ends. The CDR3 coding sequence is TGCGCCAGCAGCTTGGATAGAGTAGGGAACACTGAAGCTTTCTTT. Amino acids: CASSLDRVGNTEAFF.

The chain recombines TRBV30 with TRBJ1-5, with TRBD1 matching over 7 bases. The germline gives CDR1 GTSNPN, CDR2 SVGIG (reference sequence). This CDR3 spans 14 amino acids. The J segment lost 9 bases and the V segment lost 0 bases, leaving 8 bases of the junction unmatched. The CDR3 sequence is CAWSVPGGGRPQHF. The CDR3 DNA reads TGTGCCTGGAGTGTACCAGGGGGAGGGAGGCCCCAGCATTTT.

V is TRBV6-1 and J is TRBJ2-2, with TRBD2 as a possible D gene (5 bases). Trimming left V 6 bases short and J 0 bases short, with 11 bases between. Germline-derived CDR1 and CDR2 are MNHNS and SASEGT. The CDR3 has 15 amino acids. The CDR3 nucleotides read TGTGCCAGCAGGATGCCCGGGACGAACACCGGGGAGCTGTTTTTT. Its translation is CASRMPGTNTGELFF.

In the case of this clonotype: A read error is likely, as this CDR3 ends without the conserved phenylalanine or tryptophan. It is unclear where the CDR3 begins or ends on the DNA, so no DNA is shown, and the CDR3 is as TCRdb lists it. CDR3 residues: CAWSPGQTFFGGI. The rearrangement uses TRBV30 and TRBJ1-1; the table names TRBD1, a call not compared with the DNA. The CDR3 contains 13 residues when both ends are counted. Per germline, CDR1 GTSNPN and CDR2 SVGIG (reference sequence).

V usage is TRBV18 and J usage is TRBJ1-1; maybe TRBD1 (5 bases). Germline lookup yields CDR1 KGHSH and CDR2 LQKENI. The CDR3 spans 14 residues. V lost 10 bases to trimming and J lost 3 bases, with 18 bases between them. The CDR3 spells CATTGEGSHTEAFF. CDR3 coding DNA: TGTGCCACCACCGGAGAGGGGTCTCACACTGAAGCTTTCTTT.

This clonotype came up many times. This chain joins TRBV7-2 and TRBJ2-3; D remains unclear. The CDR3 totals 12 residues. The germline gives CDR1 SGHTA, CDR2 FQGNSA. The ends were cut back, 3 bases at V and 6 bases at J, with 7 bases in the middle. Here the CDR3 DNA reads TGTGCCAGCAGCTTTTGGGTCGATACGCAGTATTTT. Its protein product is CASSFWVDTQYF.

This chain connects TRBV2 to TRBJ2-3; no clear D. This CDR3 spans 14 amino acids. Germline loops: CDR1 SNHLY, CDR2 FYNNEI. The V and J ends lost 7 bases and 0 bases respectively, with 11 bases between them. The CDR3 DNA is TGTGCCAGCAACCAGCGTTTAAGCACAGATACGCAGTATTTT. Protein: CASNQRLSTDTQYF.

This clonotype was counted between two and nine times. The chain links TRBV7-3 to TRBJ2-7; 10 bases map to TRBD1. The V gene end was trimmed by 5 bases and the J gene end by 7 bases; junction bases not matched to a gene: 5. This CDR3 region has 13 residues. Germline CDR1 reads SGHTA; CDR2 reads FQGTGA. CDR3 coding DNA: TGTGCCAGCAGCGGGGACAGGGGTCAGGAGCAGTACTTC. Amino acid sequence: CASSGDRGQEQYF.

The chain uses TRBV7-2 and TRBJ1-4; no clear D. Germline-derived CDR1 and CDR2 are SGHTA and FQGNSA. CDR3 size: 13 residues. Trimming removed 5 bases from V and 4 bases from J, with 8 bases in between. The CDR3 reads CASSQGGNEKLFF. For the CDR3, the DNA is TGTGCCAGCAGCCAAGGTGGTAATGAAAAACTGTTTTTT.

The chain combines TRBV7-6 with TRBJ2-2; 8 positions match TRBD2. This CDR3 spans 17 amino acids. The V and J ends lost 3 bases and 0 bases, in that order; junction bases with no gene match: 6. From germline, CDR1 is SGHVS and CDR2 FNYEAQ. The CDR3 here is CASSFTPTSANTGELFF. The CDR3 nucleotides are TGTGCCAGCAGCTTTACCCCGACTAGCGCGAACACCGGGGAGCTGTTTTTT.

This clonotype was seen more than once but under ten times. The CDR3 DNA reads as TGCGCCAGCAGTGGCGAAACCTACGAGCAGTACTTC. It encodes CASSGETYEQYF. The chain is built from TRBV5-1 and TRBJ2-7; D is undetermined. The length of the CDR3 is 12 residues. The germline CDR1 and CDR2 sequences are SGHRS and YFSETQ. Trimming took off 5 bases at V and 2 bases at J, with 8 bases between the two ends.